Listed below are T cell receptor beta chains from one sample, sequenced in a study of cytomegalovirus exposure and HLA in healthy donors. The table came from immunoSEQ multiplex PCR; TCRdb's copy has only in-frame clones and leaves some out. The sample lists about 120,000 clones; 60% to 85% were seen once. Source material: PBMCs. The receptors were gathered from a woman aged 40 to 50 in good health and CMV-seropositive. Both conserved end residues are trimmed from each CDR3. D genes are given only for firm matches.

CDR3 protein: ASSELSPDTQY; D gene: -; V gene: TRBV10-1
CDR3 protein: ASSLAGAGTDTQY; D gene: -; V gene: TRBV7-3
CDR3 protein: ASSKFRGKNTIY; D gene: -; V gene: TRBV21-1
CDR3 protein: ASSLYGTGGGAEAF; D gene: TRBD1; V gene: TRBV7-3
CDR3 protein: ASSLAGQNTEAF; D gene: -; V gene: TRBV5-1
CDR3 protein: ASSQDGQGNSYEQY; D gene: TRBD1; V gene: TRBV4-2
CDR3 protein: AIGDTAAQY; D gene: -; V gene: TRBV10-3
CDR3 protein: ASSLRSGVNEQF; D gene: TRBD2; V gene: TRBV5-1
CDR3 protein: ASSLEQGAGQPQH; D gene: TRBD1; V gene: TRBV7-2
CDR3 protein: ASSRKGQFNYGYT; D gene: TRBD1; V gene: TRBV27
CDR3 protein: ASSPTSGGLSTDTQY; D gene: TRBD2; V gene: TRBV5-4
CDR3 protein: ASSPSTGAGQETQY; D gene: TRBD1; V gene: TRBV5-4
CDR3 protein: ASGPGQGPSYT; D gene: TRBD1; V gene: TRBV7-9
CDR3 protein: ASSNGAGSDTEAF; D gene: -; V gene: TRBV7-6
CDR3 protein: ASSPSDGTGKAF; D gene: TRBD1; V gene: TRBV7-3
CDR3 protein: ASSKPSENSPLH; D gene: -; V gene: TRBV21-1
CDR3 protein: ASHEGQGYTDTQY; D gene: TRBD1; V gene: TRBV6-5
CDR3 protein: SALRENEQY; D gene: -; V gene: TRBV20-1
CDR3 protein: ASSLGASSLQETQY; D gene: -; V gene: TRBV5-1
CDR3 protein: ASSWNLASGTDTQY; D gene: -; V gene: TRBV7-3
CDR3 protein: ASSTRDSKI; D gene: -; V gene: TRBV7-9
CDR3 protein: ASSIGSGGLSSYNEQF; D gene: TRBD2; V gene: TRBV19
CDR3 protein: ASSWGPATEAF; D gene: -; V gene: TRBV5-5
CDR3 protein: ASSYSTGSGANVLT; D gene: -; V gene: TRBV6-5
CDR3 protein: ARGQGSLLYGYT; D gene: TRBD1; V gene: TRBV2
CDR3 protein: AISVELKGGYGYT; D gene: -; V gene: TRBV10-3
CDR3 protein: ASSNNCENTEAF; D gene: -; V gene: TRBV21-1
CDR3 protein: ASSQGASVGLGNTEAF; D gene: -; V gene: TRBV5-1
CDR3 protein: ASSSAQSGVNTEAF; D gene: -; V gene: TRBV6-6
CDR3 protein: ASSQASWDRAQHTQY; D gene: TRBD1; V gene: TRBV4-1
CDR3 protein: SAYGGDTQY; D gene: TRBD2; V gene: TRBV20-1
CDR3 protein: ASSPAGYNEQF; D gene: TRBD2; V gene: TRBV19
CDR3 protein: ASSLELRETQY; D gene: -; V gene: TRBV5-1
CDR3 protein: ASSEGLGTDTQY; D gene: -; V gene: TRBV6-1
CDR3 protein: ASSLPGQGTYSNQPQH; D gene: TRBD1; V gene: TRBV5-1
CDR3 protein: ASSSGTSGLPYEQY; D gene: TRBD2; V gene: TRBV7-2
CDR3 protein: ASSSQGLGVPSDYEQY; D gene: -; V gene: TRBV13
CDR3 protein: ASSPGQGKQY; D gene: -; V gene: TRBV6-5